The 25 T cell receptor beta chains below come from one sample, sequenced in a study of blood T cell repertoires in COVID-19. Libraries were prepared by immunoSEQ multiplex PCR; TCRdb keeps only in-frame clonotypes and omits some of them. This repertoire shows 200,000 to 250,000 clones, 84% found once; its top ten account for about a sixth. Sequencing was performed on peripheral blood. Every receptor here comes from a woman older than 75 with active or convalescent COVID-19.

The chain joins TRBV7-3 to TRBJ2-5, with TRBD2 matching over 8 bases. This CDR3 is 14 amino acids long. Looked up from germline, CDR1 is SGHTA and CDR2 is FQGTGA. The junction had 6 bases not matched to a gene; V was cut back by 5 bases and J by 4 bases. This CDR3 is CASSPGGASETQYF. CDR3 in DNA: TGTGCCAGCAGCCCCGGGGGGGCATCAGAGACCCAGTACTTC.

This clone came up a few times. The chain has TRBV29-1 and TRBJ2-7; the match to TRBD2 covers 8 bases. This CDR3 has 12 residues. Germline V CDR1 and CDR2: SQVTM, ANQGSEA. The V and J ends lost 6 bases and 5 bases, in that order; junction bases with no gene match: 6. CDR3 nucleotides: TGCAGCGTGGGGGGACTAGAAGACGAGCAGTACTTC. It yields the protein CSVGGLEDEQYF.

The rearrangement links TRBV11-3 to TRBJ1-6; tentative D call: TRBD1 (6 bases). Deletions cut 0 bases from V and 17 bases from J, with 17 bases between. CDR1 and CDR2 from the germline V gene are SGHNT and YENEEA. This CDR3 has 14 amino acids. CDR3 sequence reads: CASSLEWDKGIVHF. The CDR3 DNA reads as TGTGCCAGCAGCTTAGAGTGGGACAAGGGAATCGTCCACTTT.

The chain is built from TRBV19 and TRBJ2-1, with 9 bases matching TRBD1. CDR3 length: 15 residues. Per the germline V gene, CDR1 is LNHDA and CDR2 is SQIVND (reference sequence). V was pared by 7 bases and J by 1 base, with 5 bases of the junction left unmatched. Here the CDR3 reads CASIGQGPSYNEQFF. The CDR3 DNA sequence: TGTGCCAGTATAGGACAGGGGCCATCCTACAATGAGCAGTTCTTC.

The gene calls are TRBV28 and TRBJ1-1, with 8 nucleotides matching TRBD1. The CDR3 runs 15 residues. Germline lookup yields CDR1 MDHEN and CDR2 SYDVKM. J gave up 10 bases and V 5 bases, and 15 bases lay outside the gene matches. CDR3 region: CASSGLGQGRGGAFF. In nucleotides, the CDR3 is TGTGCCAGCAGTGGTCTAGGACAGGGCCGGGGAGGAGCTTTCTTT.

This chain connects TRBV10-3 to TRBJ2-1; tentative D call: TRBD2 (5 bases). Trimming stripped 6 bases from V and 9 bases from J, with 9 bases between. CDR3 length: 11 residues. Germline V gene lookup returns CDR1 ENHRY and CDR2 SYGVKD. CDR3 region: CAISERSEQFF. The CDR3 nucleotides read TGTGCCATCAGCGAGCGGAGTGAGCAGTTCTTC.

The chain joins TRBV3-1 (or the pseudogene TRBV3-2) to TRBJ2-1; D is uncertain. Germline V gene sequence: CDR1 LGHDT, CDR2 YNNKEL (reference sequence). The CDR3 is 12 amino acids. With 4 bases removed from V and 10 bases from J, the gap between germline ends came to 11 bases. The chain's CDR3 is CASSPKQAEQFF. CDR3 DNA sequence: TGTGCCAGCAGCCCCAAGCAGGCCGAGCAGTTCTTC.

This clone was detected a few times. This chain uses TRBV12-3 or TRBV12-4 with TRBJ2-7; perhaps TRBD1 as D (6 bases). V was trimmed by 6 bases and J by 1 base, leaving 10 bases between them. CDR3 length: 13 amino acids. The CDR3 loop is CASSQGYSYEQYF. In nucleotides, the CDR3 is TGTGCCAGCAGCCAGGGGTATTCCTACGAGCAGTACTTC.

This clone was detected only once. The gene calls are TRBV5-1 and TRBJ1-5, with TRBD1 identical over 7 bases. The CDR3 spans 14 residues. V was pared by 4 bases and J by 5 bases, with 6 bases of the junction left unmatched. CDR1 and CDR2 from the germline V gene are SGHRS and YFSETQ. Here the CDR3 reads CASSGGQRYQPQHF. The CDR3 coding sequence is TGCGCCAGCAGCGGGGGACAGAGATATCAGCCCCAGCATTTT. Full variable domain (rest looked up from reference TRBV5-1 and TRBJ1-5): KAGVTQTPRYLIKTRGQQVTLSCSPISGHRSVSWYQQTPGQGLQFLFEYFSETQRNKGNFPGRFSGRQFSNSRSEMNVSTLELGDSALYLCASSGGQRYQPQHFGDGTRLSIL.

This chain uses TRBV14 with TRBJ2-3; the match to TRBD2 covers 10 bases. Trimming removed 5 bases from V and 1 base from J; junction bases left unmatched: 21. This CDR3 has 21 amino acids. Germline CDR1 is SGHDN and CDR2 is FVKESK. In nucleotides, the CDR3 is TGTGCCAGCAGCGCAAGGTCAGGTTATCTAGCGGGAGTTCGCGGCACAGATACGCAGTATTTT. It is translated as CASSARSGYLAGVRGTDTQYF.

V is TRBV6-2 or TRBV6-3 and J is TRBJ1-5; the D is unclear. Germline CDR1 reads MNHEY; CDR2 reads SVGEGT. This CDR3 is built from 12 residues. Trimming cost V 6 bases and J 7 bases, with 10 bases left between them. As DNA, the CDR3 is TGTGCCAGCAGCCACCGGGAACAGCCCCAGCATTTT. Residues: CASSHREQPQHF.

This clone was recorded a few times. This sequence joins TRBV10-2 and TRBJ2-3; maybe TRBD1 (5 bases). The CDR3 runs 16 residues. The germline V gene encodes CDR1 WSHSY and CDR2 SAAADI. Trimming left V 0 bases short and J 1 base short, with 11 bases between. CDR3 DNA: TGCGCCAGCAGTGAGTCGGCAGGGTGGGGCACAGATACGCAGTATTTT. It yields the protein CASSESAGWGTDTQYF.

V usage is TRBV4-3 and J usage is TRBJ2-3; D might be TRBD1 (5 bases). V shed 1 base and J shed 1 base, with 9 bases lying between them. Germline V CDR1 and CDR2: LGHNA, YSLEER. The CDR3 loop spans 15 amino acids. In DNA, the CDR3 is TGCGCCAGCAGCCAAGGCAGGGTCCGCACAGATACGCAGTATTTT. Amino acids: CASSQGRVRTDTQYF.

About this clone itself: This likely comes from a read error, as the CDR3 has no conserved phenylalanine or tryptophan at its end. It is unclear where the CDR3 begins or ends on the DNA, so no DNA is shown, and the CDR3 is as TCRdb lists it. The chain is built from TRBV3-1 (or the pseudogene TRBV3-2) and TRBJ2-3; TRBD2, the table's D call, lacks a check against the DNA. The CDR3 extends over 13 residues, inclusive of both ends. In germline, CDR1 is LGHDT, CDR2 YNNKEL (reference sequence). This CDR3 is CASSHRLAGEGHI.

The chain employs TRBV11-2 and TRBJ2-7; D call uncertain. The CDR3 is 14 amino acids. Germline CDR1 reads SGHAT; CDR2 reads FQNNGV. V gave up 4 bases and J gave up 1 base, with 11 bases separating them. In DNA form, the CDR3 reads TGTGCCAGCAGCTCCTCGCCAGGTTCCTACGAGCAGTACTTC. Protein product: CASSSSPGSYEQYF.

The chain carries TRBV27 and TRBJ1-2; TRBD1 aligns across 8 bases. Losses at the gene ends were 5 bases for V and 7 bases for J; bases not matched to a gene: 12. CDR3 size: 15 residues. Looked up from germline, CDR1 is MNHEY and CDR2 is SMNVEV (reference sequence). The CDR3 sequence: CASSTRTGMTRGYTF. In DNA form, the CDR3 reads TGTGCCAGCAGTACACGGACAGGGATGACCCGTGGCTACACCTTC.

The chain recombines TRBV10-3 with TRBJ2-5; 12 positions match TRBD1. CDR3 length equals 16 residues. V lost 3 bases and J lost 5; bases outside the gene matches: 7. Germline V lookup: CDR1 ENHRY, CDR2 SYGVKD. In nucleotides, the CDR3 is TGTGCCATCAGTGATGGGACAGGGGGCGGCATGGAGACCCAGTACTTC. Translated: CAISDGTGGGMETQYF.

The CDR3 nucleotides read TGCGCCAGCAGCTTGGGGGACAGGGGGAACACTGAAGCTTTCTTT. It translates to CASSLGDRGNTEAFF. The rearrangement links TRBV5-1 to TRBJ1-1; 10 bases align to TRBD1. Germline V lookup: CDR1 SGHRS, CDR2 YFSETQ. Germline trimming cut 0 bases from V and 1 base from J; bases unmatched to any gene: 0. The CDR3 extends over 15 amino acids.

The gene calls are TRBV7-9 and TRBJ2-2; possible D gene TRBD1, 7 bases. The V end was cut by 3 bases, the J end by 6 bases, with 17 bases between. The CDR3 runs 16 residues. Looked up from germline, CDR1 is SEHNR and CDR2 is FQNEAQ (reference sequence). CDR3 coding DNA: TGTGCCAGCAGCTTTCCTAGGCAGGGGGAGGCCGGGGAGCTGTTTTTT. Its translation is CASSFPRQGEAGELFF. The whole variable domain, remainder taken from reference TRBV7-9 and TRBJ2-2, is DTGVSQNPRHKITKRGQNVTFRCDPISEHNRLYWYRQTLGQGPEFLTYFQNEAQLEKSRLLSDRFSAERPKGSFSTLEIQRTEQGDSAMYLCASSFPRQGEAGELFFGEGSRLTVL.

The chain joins TRBV4-1 to TRBJ2-1, with 11 positions matching TRBD1. The length of the CDR3 is 14 residues. Germline-derived CDR1 and CDR2 are MGHRA and YSYEKL. V was clipped by 3 bases and J by 9 bases; unmatched bases: 4. The CDR3 loop is CASSHGQGAVEQFF. DNA for the CDR3: TGCGCCAGCAGCCACGGACAGGGGGCGGTTGAGCAGTTCTTC.

The chain combines TRBV19 with TRBJ1-4; 7 nucleotides line up with TRBD1. Germline CDR1 and CDR2: LNHDA and SQIVND (reference sequence). V shed 4 bases and J 6 bases; nucleotides not matched to a gene: 8. The CDR3 is 15 residues long. The CDR3 is CASSRSTGIDEKLFF. Here the CDR3 DNA reads TGTGCCAGTAGTAGATCGACAGGGATTGATGAAAAACTGTTTTTT.

J is TRBJ2-3 and V is TRBV5-1, with 15 bases aligning to TRBD2. The length of the CDR3 is 18 residues. After removal of 4 bases from V and 1 base from J, the junction contained 7 bases not matched to a gene. Germline V gene data show CDR1 as SGHRS and CDR2 as YFSETQ. The CDR3 DNA is TGCGCCAGCAGCCCAGGGACTAGCGGGGGGTATGGCACAGATACGCAGTATTTT. It encodes CASSPGTSGGYGTDTQYF. Together with reference TRBV5-1 and TRBJ2-3, the CDR3 gives the full variable domain: KAGVTQTPRYLIKTRGQQVTLSCSPISGHRSVSWYQQTPGQGLQFLFEYFSETQRNKGNFPGRFSGRQFSNSRSEMNVSTLELGDSALYLCASSPGTSGGYGTDTQYFGPGTRLTVL.

This clone was seen just once. The J gene is TRBJ1-5, the V gene TRBV27; D ambiguous. V gave up 4 bases and J gave up 2 bases, with 12 bases separating them. The CDR3 runs to 15 residues. Germline V CDR1 and CDR2: MNHEY, SMNVEV (reference sequence). CDR3 nucleotide sequence: TGTGCCAGCAGTTCAGGAGGCGTCCGCAATCAGCCCCAGCATTTT. This codes for CASSSGGVRNQPQHF.

The genes are TRBV7-9 and TRBJ2-7, with 11 nucleotides matching TRBD2. Germline values: CDR1 SEHNR, CDR2 FQNEAQ (reference sequence). The CDR3 length is 15 residues. V was pared by 5 bases and J by 2 bases, with 5 bases of the junction left unmatched. CDR3 DNA: TGTGCCAGCAGCGAGGGGACTAGCGGTCCCTACGAGCAGTACTTC. Its translation: CASSEGTSGPYEQYF.

In this sample, this clone turned up a few times. The V and J genes are TRBV3-1 (or the pseudogene TRBV3-2) and TRBJ1-5; 10 bases are shared with TRBD1. This CDR3 spans 16 amino acids. Germline V gene lookup returns CDR1 LGHDT and CDR2 YNNKEL (reference sequence). J lost 7 bases, V lost 5 bases, and 11 bases had no gene match. CDR3: CASSAWTGGRGQPQHF. The CDR3 nucleotides are TGTGCCAGCAGCGCTTGGACAGGGGGTCGAGGACAGCCCCAGCATTTT.